These 21 T cell receptor beta chains originate from one sample sequenced in a study of blood T cell repertoires in COVID-19 (TCRdb year 2020). The library was obtained by the immunoSEQ multiplex PCR assay. TCRdb obtained this table from immuneACCESS and retained in-frame rearrangements with V and J assigned. These tables miss some clones; where compared with another copy, unresolved V genes account for less than half of the shortfall, and the remainder is unexplained. Here the sample has 150,000 to 200,000 clones; approximately 90% occur a single time. Jointly, the top ten make up 4% to 5.5% of the sample. The material sequenced was peripheral blood. These receptors all come from a human donor in a cohort sampled during active COVID-19.

The chain combines TRBV28 with TRBJ2-3; TRBD1 matches at 7 bases. Germline CDR1 MDHEN, CDR2 SYDVKM. This CDR3 spans 17 amino acids. Trimming cost V 3 bases and J 1 base; bases outside gene matches: 10. The CDR3 DNA reads as TGTGCCAGCAGTTTTCTTCAGGGGGTGGGTGGCACAGATACGCAGTATTTT. It yields the protein CASSFLQGVGGTDTQYF.

The chain recombines TRBV4-3 with TRBJ2-1, with a tentative D call TRBD2 (6 bases). V lost 4 bases and J lost 9, with 10 bases in between. CDR3 size: 12 residues. Germline lookup yields CDR1 LGHNA and CDR2 YSLEER. The CDR3 nucleotides read TGCGCCAGCAGCCTGACTAGGCGTGAGCAGTTCTTC. Translated: CASSLTRREQFF.

V is TRBV27 and J is TRBJ1-1; D remains unclear. Per the germline V gene, CDR1 is MNHEY and CDR2 is SMNVEV (reference sequence). V gave up 2 bases and J gave up 1 base, with 8 bases separating them. The length of the CDR3 is 14 residues. CDR3 region: CASSLNTWNTEAFF. CDR3 in DNA: TGTGCCAGCAGTTTAAACACCTGGAACACTGAAGCTTTCTTT.

The sample holds a few counts of this clone. The chain links TRBV7-2 to TRBJ2-5; the D is unclear. V lost 5 bases and J lost 2, with 9 bases in between. Per the germline V gene, CDR1 is SGHTA and CDR2 is FQGNSA. The CDR3 spans 13 residues. The CDR3 reads CASSRSKQETQYF. CDR3 DNA sequence: TGTGCCAGCAGCAGATCTAAGCAAGAGACCCAGTACTTC.

This sequence joins TRBV19 and TRBJ1-5; D is ambiguous. CDR1 is LNHDA and CDR2 is SQIVND in the germline V gene (reference sequence). Trimming removed 2 bases from V and 2 bases from J, with 10 bases in between. The CDR3 covers 15 residues. As DNA, the CDR3 is TGTGCCAGTAGTATATCCGGGGTCCGCAATCAGCCCCAGCATTTT. Its protein is CASSISGVRNQPQHF.

The V call is TRBV28, the J call TRBJ1-1; TRBD1 might be the D (5 bases). The CDR3 is 15 residues long. Germline V lookup: CDR1 MDHEN, CDR2 SYDVKM. V shed 0 bases and J shed 1 base, with 9 bases lying between them. The CDR3 nucleotides are TGTGCCAGCAGTTTATGGACCGGGGGGAACACTGAAGCTTTCTTT. Its protein product is CASSLWTGGNTEAFF.

The chain combines TRBV18 with TRBJ2-6; possible D gene TRBD2, 6 bases. This CDR3 has 17 residues. V was shortened by 0 bases and J by 5 bases, with 14 bases between the two germline ends. The V gene's germline CDR1 is KGHSH and CDR2 LQKENI. The CDR3 sequence is CASSPPGRIPRANVLTF. Here the CDR3 DNA reads TGTGCCAGCTCACCACCAGGGAGGATACCCCGGGCCAACGTCCTGACTTTC.

A few counts support this clone. This sequence joins TRBV5-6 and TRBJ2-7, with a tentative D call TRBD1 (6 bases). CDR1 is SGHDT and CDR2 is YYEEEE in the germline V gene. V was clipped by 1 base and J by 1 base, with 12 bases between them. The CDR3 has 15 residues. In DNA form, the CDR3 reads TGTGCCAGCAGCTTGAAAACAGGGAAATCCTACGAGCAGTACTTC. Translated: CASSLKTGKSYEQYF.

The chain has TRBV5-4 and TRBJ2-1, with 7 nucleotides matching TRBD2. Germline V gene sequence: CDR1 SGHNT, CDR2 YYREEE (reference sequence). Trimming at V came to 1 base and at J to 7 bases, leaving 8 bases not matched to a gene. This CDR3 comprises 15 residues. In DNA form, the CDR3 reads TGTGCCAGCAGCTTGACTAGCGCCCGGGAGAATGAGCAGTTCTTC. Translated: CASSLTSARENEQFF.

V gene TRBV12-5 combines with J gene TRBJ1-2; D is perhaps TRBD1 (5 bases). The length of the CDR3 is 13 residues. The germline V gene has CDR1 LGHNT and CDR2 FRNRAP. Trimming left V 0 bases short and J 8 bases short, with 10 bases between. CDR3 sequence reads: CASGLVGVEGYTF. The DNA for the CDR3 is TGTGCTAGTGGTTTGGTAGGGGTGGAGGGCTACACCTTC. Combining the CDR3 with reference TRBV12-5 and TRBJ1-2 gives the whole variable domain DARVTQTPRHKVTEMGQEVTMRCQPILGHNTVFWYRQTMMQGLELLAYFRNRAPLDDSGMPKDRFSAEMPDATLATLKIQPSEPRDSAVYFCASGLVGVEGYTFGSGTRLTVV.

The gene calls are TRBV2 and TRBJ2-1, with D tentatively TRBD1 (6 bases). The CDR3 has 12 residues. Trimming took off 6 bases at V and 6 bases at J, with 9 bases between the two ends. Germline V CDR1 and CDR2: SNHLY, FYNNEI. The CDR3 loop is CASRDRPNEQFF. CDR3 nucleotide sequence: TGTGCCAGCAGAGACAGGCCCAATGAGCAGTTCTTC.

V is TRBV24-1 and J is TRBJ1-4; 12 nucleotides line up with TRBD1. The CDR3 is 14 residues long. V shed 7 bases and J 13 bases; nucleotides not matched to a gene: 9. CDR1 KGHDR and CDR2 SFDVKD come from the germline V gene. In nucleotides, the CDR3 is TGTGCCACCAGCGACCGGGACAGGGGGCGCGTACTGTTTTTT. Its translation is CATSDRDRGRVLFF.

The chain combines TRBV5-1 with TRBJ2-3; a possible D gene is TRBD1 (7 bases). Germline loops: CDR1 SGHRS, CDR2 YFSETQ. The CDR3 sequence is 14 residues long. V was pared by 6 bases and J by 6 bases, with 17 bases between. As DNA, the CDR3 is TGCGCCAGCAAAGGGGGCGGGAAAGGGGATACGCAGTATTTT. Amino acid sequence: CASKGGGKGDTQYF.

J is TRBJ2-7 and V is TRBV6-2 or TRBV6-3; 14 bases are shared with TRBD2. Looked up from germline, CDR1 is MNHEY and CDR2 is SVGEGT. The CDR3 is 18 amino acids. The junction had 9 bases not matched to a gene; V was cut back by 0 bases and J by 5 bases. The CDR3 DNA is TGTGCCAGCAGTTACTCGGGACTAGCGGGAGAGGTTGGAAACGAGCAGTACTTC. Protein product: CASSYSGLAGEVGNEQYF.

The chain links TRBV19 to TRBJ1-2; 7 positions match TRBD1. V lost 6 bases, J lost 4 bases, and 14 bases stayed unmatched. CDR3 length: 16 residues. Looked up from germline, CDR1 is LNHDA and CDR2 is SQIVND (reference sequence). CDR3 nucleotides: TGTGCCAGTAGGGAGACCGGACAGGCGGCGTTCTATGGCTACACCTTC. It is translated as CASRETGQAAFYGYTF. Drawing the rest from reference TRBV19 and TRBJ1-2, the complete variable domain is DGGITQSPKYLFRKEGQNVTLSCEQNLNHDAMYWYRQDPGQGLRLIYYSQIVNDFQKGDIAEGYSVSREKKESFPLTVTSAQKNPTAFYLCASRETGQAAFYGYTFGSGTRLTVV.

This rearrangement joins TRBV2 to TRBJ2-3; 10 positions agree with TRBD2. V gave up 6 bases and J gave up 1 base; unmatched junction bases: 1. CDR1 is SNHLY, CDR2 FYNNEI, per germline. The CDR3 covers 14 residues. The CDR3 reads CASSTSGGTDTQYF. The CDR3 nucleotides read TGTGCCAGCAGCACTAGCGGGGGCACAGATACGCAGTATTTT.

J is TRBJ1-2 and V is TRBV19; 8 bases map to TRBD1. Germline V gene sequence: CDR1 LNHDA, CDR2 SQIVND (reference sequence). The CDR3 extends over 15 amino acids. The V and J ends lost 3 bases and 5 bases, in that order; junction bases with no gene match: 8. In DNA form, the CDR3 reads TGTGCCAGTAGTATGGCCGGGACAGGTGATTATGGCTACACCTTC. Translating it yields CASSMAGTGDYGYTF. Full variable domain (missing parts from reference TRBV19 and TRBJ1-2): DGGITQSPKYLFRKEGQNVTLSCEQNLNHDAMYWYRQDPGQGLRLIYYSQIVNDFQKGDIAEGYSVSREKKESFPLTVTSAQKNPTAFYLCASSMAGTGDYGYTFGSGTRLTVV.

This chain uses TRBV7-2 with TRBJ2-4; D is possibly TRBD2 (5 bases). This CDR3 spans 15 amino acids. The V end lost 5 bases, the J end lost 8 bases, and 19 bases lay between the germline ends. Per germline, CDR1 SGHTA and CDR2 FQGNSA. Here the CDR3 DNA reads TGTGCCAGCAGCCCCTATCTCGGGAATGAAGACATTCAGTACTTC. Protein product: CASSPYLGNEDIQYF.

The CDR3 loop is CASRPGTSGKKGNTQYF. The CDR3 nucleotides are TGTGCCAGCAGACCCGGGACTAGCGGGAAGAAAGGAAATACGCAGTATTTT. The rearrangement links TRBV2 to TRBJ2-3; 13 positions match TRBD2. With 6 bases clipped from V and 7 bases from J, the junction kept 13 bases outside the gene matches. The V gene's germline CDR1 is SNHLY and CDR2 FYNNEI. The CDR3 sequence is 17 residues long.

This sequence joins TRBV6-2 or TRBV6-3 and TRBJ2-1, with 10 positions matching TRBD2. J gave up 7 bases and V 0 bases, and 6 bases lay outside the gene matches. This CDR3 has 16 residues. CDR1 and CDR2 (germline): MNHEY, SVGEGT. The CDR3 nucleotides are TGTGCCAGCAGTTACTCAGGGACTAGCGTCTGGAATGAGCAGTTCTTC. Amino acids: CASSYSGTSVWNEQFF.

This clone occurred once. The J gene is TRBJ1-5, the V gene TRBV2; TRBD1 agrees at 7 bases. The CDR3 consists of 16 residues. The trim removed 4 bases at V and 0 bases at J, leaving 6 bases unmatched. The V gene's germline CDR1 is SNHLY and CDR2 FYNNEI. The CDR3 nucleotides are TGTGCCAGCAGTGCCCAGGGGGGAGCTAGCAATCAGCCCCAGCATTTT. It specifies CASSAQGGASNQPQHF.